What follows are 26 T cell receptor beta chains derived from one specimen sequenced in a study of vaccination effects on CD4 cells after COVID-19. These receptors lack a known antigen. The method was immunoSEQ multiplex PCR; TCRdb's version includes in-frame clones alone and lacks a portion of them. The sample shows some 68,000 clones, about 80% of them seen only once. Using viral peptide pools, the ViraFEST assay grew out antigen-specific CD4+ T cells prior to sequencing. Cells that had been cultured for less than eleven days were the source of isolated CD4+ T cells. The study found no prior SARS-CoV-2 infection in the vaccine recipients, who tested negative for nucleocapsid antibodies. This specimen consisted of CD4+ T cells from PBMCs cultured with SARS-CoV-2 spike peptides, obtained before COVID-19 vaccination. These receptors came from a human donor who received a COVID-19 vaccine.

V is TRBV5-1 and J is TRBJ1-4; weak D call: TRBD1 (6 bases). Germline lookup yields CDR1 SGHRS and CDR2 YFSETQ. The germline V and J ends were trimmed by 0 bases and 5 bases, with 11 bases remaining between them. The CDR3 length is 15 residues. The CDR3: CASSLAGQRNEKLFF. The DNA of the CDR3 is TGCGCCAGCAGCTTGGCCGGACAGAGAAATGAAAAACTGTTTTTT.

V is TRBV28 and J is TRBJ1-5; D is perhaps TRBD1 (6 bases). The V gene's germline CDR1 is MDHEN and CDR2 SYDVKM. V was pared by 6 bases and J by 7 bases, with 16 bases between. The CDR3 length is 14 residues. The CDR3 spells CASRVTGGAQPQHF. The CDR3 bases are TGTGCCAGCAGGGTGACGGGGGGCGCGCAGCCCCAGCATTTT.

The J gene is TRBJ2-1, the V gene TRBV19, with 8 bases matching TRBD2. The J segment lost 3 bases and the V segment lost 1 base, leaving 11 bases of the junction unmatched. Germline V gene lookup returns CDR1 LNHDA and CDR2 SQIVND (reference sequence). CDR3 length: 18 residues. The CDR3 DNA is TGTGCCAGTAGTATAGCTAGCGCCACTAGCGGACTCTACAATGAGCAGTTCTTC. It codes for CASSIASATSGLYNEQFF.

The chain is built from TRBV28 and TRBJ2-5; 11 bases agree with TRBD1. The CDR3 is 15 residues long. Germline values: CDR1 MDHEN, CDR2 SYDVKM. V shed 5 bases, J shed 5 bases, and the junction held 7 bases outside the gene matches. The CDR3 DNA is TGTGCCAGCAGTCTCCGTGGGACAGGGGGTGAGACCCAGTACTTC. It encodes CASSLRGTGGETQYF.

The genes are TRBV6-5 and TRBJ1-2; TRBD1 aligns across 7 bases. Germline CDR1 and CDR2: MNHEY and SVGAGI. The CDR3 contains 14 residues. V was pared by 2 bases and J by 7 bases, with 7 bases of the junction left unmatched. CDR3: CASSYVQGRGGYTF. The CDR3 nucleotides are TGTGCCAGCAGTTACGTACAGGGGAGAGGTGGCTACACCTTC.

The count of this clone is one. The rearrangement uses TRBV7-2 and TRBJ1-1; a possible D gene is TRBD1 (5 bases). The CDR3 consists of 12 residues. With 4 bases removed from V and 11 bases from J, the gap between germline ends came to 14 bases. The germline V gene encodes CDR1 SGHTA and CDR2 FQGNSA. CDR3 protein: CASSSLGAIAFF. CDR3 bases: TGTGCCAGCAGCTCCCTAGGGGCGATTGCTTTCTTT.

The chain uses TRBV27 and TRBJ2-1; possible D gene TRBD1, 6 bases. Germline V gene lookup returns CDR1 MNHEY and CDR2 SMNVEV (reference sequence). Deletions cut 6 bases from V and 0 bases from J, with 12 bases between. The CDR3 sequence is 15 residues long. CDR3 amino acids: CASRSDRSSYNEQFF. In nucleotides, the CDR3 is TGTGCCAGCAGGTCAGACAGGAGCTCCTACAATGAGCAGTTCTTC.

The chain combines TRBV25-1 with TRBJ2-3; the D is unclear. The CDR3 length is 13 residues. The V gene's germline CDR1 is MGHDK and CDR2 SYGVNS. V lost 3 bases and J 2 bases, leaving 6 bases between the germline ends. This CDR3 reads CASSEAPTDTQYF. In DNA, the CDR3 is TGTGCCAGCAGTGAGGCCCCCACAGATACGCAGTATTTT.

The genes are TRBV6-5 and TRBJ2-7; 8 positions match TRBD1. The CDR3 extends over 13 amino acids. J gave up 2 bases and V 6 bases, and 3 bases lay outside the gene matches. Germline CDR1 reads MNHEY; CDR2 reads SVGAGI. The CDR3 coding sequence is TGTGCCAGCAGGGGACAGGTCACCTACGAGCAGTACGTC. Translating it yields CASRGQVTYEQYV.

CDR3 protein: CASSKVRWGDRSRETQYF. CDR3 nucleotides: TGTGCCAGCAGCAAAGTAAGATGGGGGGACCGTAGTCGGGAGACCCAGTACTTC. This chain uses TRBV21-1 with TRBJ2-5; the D call TRBD2 from the table was never checked on the DNA. TRBV21-1 has pseudogene status. The CDR3 is 18 amino acids.

This chain connects TRBV5-1 to TRBJ1-2; the D is unclear. The V end lost 4 bases, the J end lost 5 bases, and 18 bases lay between the germline ends. Germline V gene data show CDR1 as SGHRS and CDR2 as YFSETQ. The CDR3 has 15 amino acids. CDR3 in amino acids: CASSPKGEPLYGYTF. CDR3 bases: TGCGCCAGCAGCCCCAAGGGAGAACCCTTATATGGCTACACCTTC.

The V and J genes are TRBV5-4 and TRBJ2-5, with no clear D. Germline V gives CDR1 SGHNT, CDR2 YYREEE (reference sequence). Deletions cut 0 bases from V and 3 bases from J, with 9 bases between. The CDR3 has 14 amino acids. The chain's CDR3 is CASSLDVSEETQYF. As DNA, the CDR3 is TGTGCCAGCAGCTTGGATGTCAGCGAAGAGACCCAGTACTTC.

The chain employs TRBV27 and TRBJ1-6; a possible D gene is TRBD1 (5 bases). Germline V lookup: CDR1 MNHEY, CDR2 SMNVEV (reference sequence). V lost 6 bases to trimming and J lost 3 bases, with 9 bases between them. This CDR3 region has 14 residues. The CDR3 is CASRTDSYNSPLHF. The CDR3 DNA is TGTGCCAGCAGAACCGACAGCTATAATTCACCCCTCCACTTT.

The chain is built from TRBV6-5 and TRBJ1-1; D perhaps matches TRBD1 (5 bases). This CDR3 is 13 amino acids long. V lost 11 bases, J lost 0 bases, and 13 bases lay in between. Germline values: CDR1 MNHEY, CDR2 SVGAGI. CDR3 amino acids: CALGGGLNTEAFF. The CDR3, as DNA: TGTGCCCTCGGGGGGGGATTGAACACTGAAGCTTTCTTT.

V gene TRBV2 combines with J gene TRBJ1-5, with TRBD1 matching 8 bases. Trimming cost V 4 bases and J 6 bases; bases outside gene matches: 8. The V gene's germline CDR1 is SNHLY and CDR2 FYNNEI. The CDR3 totals 15 residues. DNA for the CDR3: TGTGCCAGCAGTGGTGATTCAGGGGGCCGTCAGCCCCAGCATTTT. It codes for CASSGDSGGRQPQHF.

The genes are TRBV5-8 and TRBJ1-1, with 7 bases lining up with TRBD1. The germline V gene has CDR1 SGHTS and CDR2 YDEGEE. The V gene end was trimmed by 0 bases and the J gene end by 6 bases; junction bases not matched to a gene: 5. This CDR3 spans 14 amino acids. The CDR3 region is CASSLAGTAPEAFF. CDR3 sequence (DNA): TGTGCCAGCAGCTTGGCTGGGACAGCCCCTGAAGCTTTCTTT.

The CDR3 here is CASSYHSGSGPNEQFF. Here the CDR3 DNA reads TGTGCCAGCAGCTACCATTCAGGTAGCGGGCCTAATGAGCAGTTCTTC. The chain has TRBV9 and TRBJ2-1, with 7 bases lining up with TRBD2. The CDR3 loop spans 16 amino acids. Germline lookup yields CDR1 SGDLS and CDR2 YYNGEE. The ends lost 4 bases at V and 7 bases at J; junction bases unmatched: 14.

The chain has TRBV3-1 (or the pseudogene TRBV3-2) and TRBJ1-6, with D tentatively TRBD1 (6 bases). The V gene lost 2 bases and the J gene lost 0 bases, with 14 bases spanning the gap. Germline-derived CDR1 and CDR2 are LGHDT and YNNKEL (reference sequence). This CDR3 has 18 amino acids. CDR3 coding DNA: TGTGCCAGCAGCCAATACCACGGGGGCGCCTCCTATAATTCACCCCTCCACTTT. Its translation: CASSQYHGGASYNSPLHF.

The rearrangement joins TRBV29-1 to TRBJ2-5, with a possible D match to TRBD1 (6 bases). CDR1 and CDR2 from the germline V gene are SQVTM and ANQGSEA. V shed 2 bases and J shed 5 bases, with 9 bases lying between them. The length of the CDR3 is 12 residues. CDR3 amino acids: CSVEQGRETQYF. Here the CDR3 DNA reads TGCAGCGTTGAACAGGGGCGCGAGACCCAGTACTTC.

The chain is built from TRBV24-1 and TRBJ1-2, with 8 bases that match TRBD1. Germline V lookup: CDR1 KGHDR, CDR2 SFDVKD. Trimming removed 1 base from V and 1 base from J; junction bases left unmatched: 1. The CDR3 covers 15 residues. CDR3 DNA: TGTGCCACCAGTGATTTCGACAGGGGTAACTATGGCTACACCTTC. Its protein product is CATSDFDRGNYGYTF.

This chain connects TRBV29-1 to TRBJ1-3; perhaps TRBD1 as D (5 bases). The V end was cut by 6 bases, the J end by 0 bases, with 6 bases between. The CDR3 loop spans 12 amino acids. Germline V gives CDR1 SQVTM, CDR2 ANQGSEA. The DNA for the CDR3 is TGCAGCGTGACAGTCTCTGGAAACACCATATATTTT. Residues: CSVTVSGNTIYF. The full variable domain, completed using reference TRBV29-1 and TRBJ1-3, is SAVISQKPSRDICQRGTSLTIQCQVDSQVTMMFWYRQQPGQSLTLIATANQGSEATYESGFVIDKFPISRPNLTFSTLTVSNMSPEDSSIYLCSVTVSGNTIYFGEGSWLTVV.

The chain uses TRBV7-2 and TRBJ2-3; unclear D gene. This CDR3 has 13 amino acids. Trimming left V 1 base short and J 6 bases short, with 8 bases between. Germline CDR1 SGHTA, CDR2 FQGNSA. CDR3 residues: CASSLEWRDTQYF. The DNA of the CDR3 is TGTGCCAGCAGCTTAGAGTGGCGGGATACGCAGTATTTT.

This clone has a single count. This chain joins TRBV10-3 and TRBJ1-1; TRBD1 aligns across 8 bases. From germline, CDR1 is ENHRY and CDR2 SYGVKD. This CDR3 has 12 amino acids. V gave up 8 bases and J gave up 8 bases; unmatched junction bases: 7. The CDR3 sequence is CAIASSGGEAFF. For the CDR3, the DNA is TGTGCCATCGCTTCTTCAGGGGGCGAAGCTTTCTTT.

V and J are TRBV18 and TRBJ1-2; D call uncertain. The germline CDR1 and CDR2 sequences are KGHSH and LQKENI. Trimming stripped 0 bases from V and 6 bases from J, with 8 bases between. The CDR3 is 13 amino acids. The CDR3 reads CASSPPREDGYTF. The CDR3 bases are TGTGCCAGCTCACCACCAAGGGAGGATGGCTACACCTTC.

V usage is TRBV5-1 and J usage is TRBJ1-4; D is possibly TRBD1 (5 bases). Germline values: CDR1 SGHRS, CDR2 YFSETQ. V was cut by 4 bases and J by 8 bases, with 21 bases left in between. This CDR3 spans 16 amino acids. Here the CDR3 DNA reads TGCGCCAGCAGCGACTCTACCATCGGGGGTTGGGAAAAACTGTTTTTT. The encoded protein is CASSDSTIGGWEKLFF.

The genes are TRBV24-1 and TRBJ1-5; 7 bases map to TRBD1. After removal of 4 bases from V and 3 bases from J, the junction contained 8 bases not matched to a gene. The CDR3 spans 16 residues. From germline, CDR1 is KGHDR and CDR2 SFDVKD. The CDR3 loop reads CATSDPTGDVNQPQHF. The CDR3 DNA reads TGTGCCACCAGTGACCCAACAGGGGACGTCAATCAGCCCCAGCATTTT.